This T cell receptor beta chain is drawn from a study of cytomegalovirus exposure and HLA in healthy donors. PCR employed 60 Vbeta and 13 Jbeta primers. TCRdb's table, derived via immunoSEQ multiplex PCR, lists solely in-frame clones and lacks some. Among 150,000 to 200,000 clones listed, 75% to 85% were seen once. Study-wide results and caveats: A link between a missense DCLRE1C variant and TCR beta V- and J-gene trimming emerged from a later analysis. It has been reported that TCR beta sequences accurately predicted the HLA-A and HLA-B alleles of most subjects.

Note on this clone: Its antigen is as yet unknown.

Germline values: CDR1 SEHNR, CDR2 FQNEAQ (reference sequence). Deletions cut 1 base from V and 3 bases from J, with 6 bases between. The CDR3 runs 13 residues. The source is a man aged 25 to 40 in good health and CMV-seronegative. Sequenced sample: PBMCs. The chain uses TRBV7-9 and TRBJ2-5; D gene ambiguous. CDR3 protein: CASSLEEKETQYF. The CDR3 bases are TGTGCCAGCAGCTTAGAAGAGAAAGAGACCCAGTACTTC.